Sequencing of this TCR beta chain was carried out in a study of OX40 agonist ivuxolimab in advanced cancers. Study in general: Patients were given ivuxolimab, an antibody that agonizes OX40 (CD134). Partial responses were recorded for three patients, including one with hepatocellular carcinoma and two with cutaneous melanoma.

For this clone: Antigen specificity is unknown.

Sequenced by immunoSEQ multiplex PCR; TCRdb stores in-frame clones only, minus some. In the table there are about 73,000 clones, more than 90% of which are singletons. Germline loops: CDR1 LGHNT, CDR2 FRNRAP. The CDR3 contains 10 residues. Trimming stripped 7 bases from V and 4 bases from J, with 5 bases between. Study findings and constraints: Dose levels from 0.1 to 3.0 mg/kg saw CD4+ and CD8+ blood T cells expand clonally by week 6.

This receptor was identified in an adult with an advanced solid tumor such as melanoma, head and neck, liver or kidney cancer. This specimen was CD4+ or CD8+ T cells sorted from blood, taken in a trial of the OX40 agonist ivuxolimab. The chain joins TRBV12-5 to TRBJ2-7; D not certain. DNA for the CDR3: TGTGCTAGTGCCTTATACGAGCAGTACTTC. It yields the protein CASALYEQYF.